The source of this T cell receptor (beta chain) is a study of T cell responses to AZD1222 COVID-19 vaccine. Profiling relied on immunoSEQ multiplex PCR, and the TCRdb table lists in-frame clones only, not all of them. Seen here are approximately 74,000 clones, less than 85% observed once, and the top ten hold roughly 23%. This sequence was found in an adult who received the AZD1222 COVID-19 vaccine. The input for sequencing was peripheral blood, taken 28 days after the second AZD1222 dose.

The CDR3 region has the DNA TGCGCCAGCAGCACCGGTGGCCCAACCGAGCAGTACTTC. This sequence encodes CASSTGGPTEQYF. V and J are TRBV5-1 and TRBJ2-7; the D is unclear. V was clipped by 4 bases and J by 6 bases, with 14 bases between them. The V gene's germline CDR1 is SGHRS and CDR2 YFSETQ. This CDR3 spans 13 amino acids.